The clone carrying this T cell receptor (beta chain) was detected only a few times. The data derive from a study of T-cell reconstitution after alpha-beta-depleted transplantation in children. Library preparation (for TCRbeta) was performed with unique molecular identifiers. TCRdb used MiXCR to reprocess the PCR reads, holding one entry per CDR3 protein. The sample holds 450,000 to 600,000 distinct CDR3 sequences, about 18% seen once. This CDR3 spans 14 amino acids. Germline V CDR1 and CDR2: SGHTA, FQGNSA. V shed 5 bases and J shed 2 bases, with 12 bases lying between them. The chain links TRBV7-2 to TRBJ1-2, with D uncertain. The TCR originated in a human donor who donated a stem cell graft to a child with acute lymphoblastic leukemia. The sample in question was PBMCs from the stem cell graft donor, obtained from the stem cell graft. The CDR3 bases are TGTGCCAGCAGCCCAACAACACCGAACTATGGCTACACCTTC. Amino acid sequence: CASSPTTPNYGYTF.